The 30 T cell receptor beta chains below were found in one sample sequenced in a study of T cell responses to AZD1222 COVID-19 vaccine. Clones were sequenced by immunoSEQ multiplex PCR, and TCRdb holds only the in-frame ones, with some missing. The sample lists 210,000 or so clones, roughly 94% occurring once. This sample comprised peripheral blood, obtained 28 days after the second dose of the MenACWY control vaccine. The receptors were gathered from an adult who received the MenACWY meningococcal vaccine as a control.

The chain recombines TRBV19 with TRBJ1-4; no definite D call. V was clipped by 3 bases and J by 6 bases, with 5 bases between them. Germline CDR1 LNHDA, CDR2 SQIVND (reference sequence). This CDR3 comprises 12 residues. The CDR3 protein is CASSIYHEKLFF. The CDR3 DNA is TGTGCCAGTAGTATTTACCATGAAAAACTGTTTTTT.

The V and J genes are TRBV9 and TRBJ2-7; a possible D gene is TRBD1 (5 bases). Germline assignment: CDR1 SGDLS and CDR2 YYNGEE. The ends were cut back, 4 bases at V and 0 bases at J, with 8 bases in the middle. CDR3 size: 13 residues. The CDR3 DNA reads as TGTGCCAGCAGCCCCAGGGCCTCCTACGAGCAGTACTTC. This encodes CASSPRASYEQYF.

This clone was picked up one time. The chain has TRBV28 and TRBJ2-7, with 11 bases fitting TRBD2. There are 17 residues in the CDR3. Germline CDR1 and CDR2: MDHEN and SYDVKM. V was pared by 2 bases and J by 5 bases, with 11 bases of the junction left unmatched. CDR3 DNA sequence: TGTGCCAGCAGTTTACCCCTCTTAGCGGGAGGGCCCCACGAGCAGTACTTC. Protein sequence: CASSLPLLAGGPHEQYF. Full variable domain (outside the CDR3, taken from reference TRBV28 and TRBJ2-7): DVKVTQSSRYLVKRTGEKVFLECVQDMDHENMFWYRQDPGLGLRLIYFSYDVKMKEKGDIPEGYSVSREKKERFSLILESASTNQTSMYLCASSLPLLAGGPHEQYFGPGTRLTVT.

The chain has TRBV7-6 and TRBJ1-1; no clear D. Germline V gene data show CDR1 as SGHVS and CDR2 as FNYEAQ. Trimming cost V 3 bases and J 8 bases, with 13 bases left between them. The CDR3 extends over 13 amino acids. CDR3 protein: CASSLQTESEAFF. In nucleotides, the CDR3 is TGTGCCAGCAGCTTGCAGACGGAATCGGAAGCTTTCTTT.

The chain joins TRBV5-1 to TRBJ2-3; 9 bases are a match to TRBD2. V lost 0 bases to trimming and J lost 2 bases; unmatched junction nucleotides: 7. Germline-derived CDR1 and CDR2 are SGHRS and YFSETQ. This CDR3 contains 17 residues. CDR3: CASSLGPAGGPTDTQYF. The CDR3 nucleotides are TGCGCCAGCAGCTTGGGCCCAGCGGGGGGACCCACAGATACGCAGTATTTT.

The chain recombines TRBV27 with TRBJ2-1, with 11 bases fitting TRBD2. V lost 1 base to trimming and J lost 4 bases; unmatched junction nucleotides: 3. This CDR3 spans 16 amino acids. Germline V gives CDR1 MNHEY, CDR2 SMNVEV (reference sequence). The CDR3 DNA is TGTGCCAGCAGTTTATATGGGACTAGCGGATACAATGAGCAGTTCTTC. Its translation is CASSLYGTSGYNEQFF.

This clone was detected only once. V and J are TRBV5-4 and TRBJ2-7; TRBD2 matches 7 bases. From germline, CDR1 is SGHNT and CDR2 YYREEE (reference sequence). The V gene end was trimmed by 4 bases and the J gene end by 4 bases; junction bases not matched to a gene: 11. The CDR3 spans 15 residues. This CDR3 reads CASSPSRGGLYEQYF. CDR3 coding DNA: TGTGCCAGCAGCCCGAGCCGCGGGGGTCTTTACGAGCAGTACTTC.

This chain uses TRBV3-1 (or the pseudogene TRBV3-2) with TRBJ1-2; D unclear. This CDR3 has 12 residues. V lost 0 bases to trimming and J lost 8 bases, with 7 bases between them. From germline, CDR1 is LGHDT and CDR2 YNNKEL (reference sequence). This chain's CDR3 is CASSQERGGYTF. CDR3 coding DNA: TGTGCCAGCAGCCAAGAAAGAGGGGGCTACACCTTC.

The CDR3 region is CASSPSGRDTGELFF. As DNA, the CDR3 is TGTGCCAGCAGTCCTAGCGGGAGGGACACCGGGGAGCTGTTTTTT. The rearrangement links TRBV7-9 to TRBJ2-2; TRBD2 matches 12 bases. V lost 6 bases, J lost 3 bases, and 2 bases stayed unmatched. This CDR3 has 15 amino acids. Germline CDR1 is SEHNR and CDR2 is FQNEAQ (reference sequence).

The CDR3 bases are TGTGCCAGTAGTATTGTGGCAGGGAACGAGCAGTACTTC. Its protein product is CASSIVAGNEQYF. V usage is TRBV19 and J usage is TRBJ2-7; D is possibly TRBD1 (5 bases). The ends were cut back, 3 bases at V and 5 bases at J, with 11 bases in the middle. This CDR3 is 13 amino acids long. CDR1 is LNHDA, CDR2 SQIVND, per germline (reference sequence).

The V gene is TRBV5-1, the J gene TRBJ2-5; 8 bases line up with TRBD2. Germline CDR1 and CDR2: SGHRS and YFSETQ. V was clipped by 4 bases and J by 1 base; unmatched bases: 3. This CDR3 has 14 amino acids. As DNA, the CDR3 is TGCGCCAGCAGCGCCAGCGGGGGCCAAGAGACCCAGTACTTC. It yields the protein CASSASGGQETQYF.

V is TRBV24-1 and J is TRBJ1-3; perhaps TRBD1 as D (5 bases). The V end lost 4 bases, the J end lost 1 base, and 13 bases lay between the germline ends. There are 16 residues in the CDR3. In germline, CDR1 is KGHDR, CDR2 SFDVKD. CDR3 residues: CATSESTGPSGNTIYF. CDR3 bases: TGTGCCACCAGTGAGTCAACAGGCCCGTCTGGAAACACCATATATTTT.

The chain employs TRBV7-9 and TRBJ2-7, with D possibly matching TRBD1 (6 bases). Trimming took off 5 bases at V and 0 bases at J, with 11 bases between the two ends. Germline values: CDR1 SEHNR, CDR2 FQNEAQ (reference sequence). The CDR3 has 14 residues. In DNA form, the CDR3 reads TGTGCCAGCAGCCGGACAGTTAGCTCCTACGAGCAGTACTTC. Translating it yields CASSRTVSSYEQYF. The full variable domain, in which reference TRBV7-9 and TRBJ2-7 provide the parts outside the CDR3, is DTGVSQNPRHKITKRGQNVTFRCDPISEHNRLYWYRQTLGQGPEFLTYFQNEAQLEKSRLLSDRFSAERPKGSFSTLEIQRTEQGDSAMYLCASSRTVSSYEQYFGPGTRLTVT.

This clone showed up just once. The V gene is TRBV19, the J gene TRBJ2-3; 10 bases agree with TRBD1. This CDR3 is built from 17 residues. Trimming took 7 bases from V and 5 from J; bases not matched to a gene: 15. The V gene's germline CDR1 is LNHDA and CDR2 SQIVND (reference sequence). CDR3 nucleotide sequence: TGTGCCAGTACCACCAGTAGGGGACAGGGGATTTTAGATACGCAGTATTTT. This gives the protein CASTTSRGQGILDTQYF.

In DNA form, the CDR3 reads TGTGCCAGCAGCACCCCGACAGGGAACACTGAAGCTTTCTTT. It is translated as CASSTPTGNTEAFF. V is TRBV11-2 and J is TRBJ1-1; tentatively, D is TRBD1 (6 bases). The CDR3 length is 14 residues. Germline CDR1 is SGHAT and CDR2 is FQNNGV. Trimming stripped 5 bases from V and 1 base from J, with 11 bases between. Supplemented by reference TRBV11-2 and TRBJ1-1, the full variable domain reads EAGVAQSPRYKIIEKRQSVAFWCNPISGHATLYWYQQILGQGPKLLIQFQNNGVVDDSQLPKDRFSAERLKGVDSTLKIQPAKLEDSAVYLCASSTPTGNTEAFFGQGTRLTVV.

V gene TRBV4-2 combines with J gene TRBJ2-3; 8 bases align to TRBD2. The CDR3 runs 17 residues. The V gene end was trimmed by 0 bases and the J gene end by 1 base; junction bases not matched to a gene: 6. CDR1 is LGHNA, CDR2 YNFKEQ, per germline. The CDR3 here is CASSQDGAGAGTDTQYF. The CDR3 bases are TGTGCCAGCAGCCAAGATGGAGCGGGGGCGGGCACAGATACGCAGTATTTT.

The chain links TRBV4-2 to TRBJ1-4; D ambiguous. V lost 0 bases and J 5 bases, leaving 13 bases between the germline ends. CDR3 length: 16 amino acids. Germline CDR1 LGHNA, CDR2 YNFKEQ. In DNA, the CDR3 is TGTGCCAGCAGCCAAGAAAGAGGAATAGGAAATGAAAAACTGTTTTTT. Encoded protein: CASSQERGIGNEKLFF.

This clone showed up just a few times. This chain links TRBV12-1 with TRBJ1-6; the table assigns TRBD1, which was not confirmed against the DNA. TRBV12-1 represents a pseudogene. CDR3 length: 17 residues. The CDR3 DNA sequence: TGTGCCAGCAGCTCCATGACTCAGGGGGCGCTGGGTTCACCCCTCCACTTT. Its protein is CASSSMTQGALGSPLHF.

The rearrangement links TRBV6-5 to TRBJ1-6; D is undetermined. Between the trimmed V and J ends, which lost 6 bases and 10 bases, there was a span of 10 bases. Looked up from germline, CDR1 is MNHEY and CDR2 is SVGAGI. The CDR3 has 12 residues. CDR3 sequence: CASRRGGSPLHF. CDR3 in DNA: TGTGCCAGCAGGCGGGGTGGGTCACCCCTCCACTTT.

The CDR3 region is CASSFVGNTIYF. CDR3 bases: TGTGCCAGCAGTTTTGTGGGAAACACCATATATTTT. The V gene is TRBV12-3 or TRBV12-4, the J gene TRBJ1-3; D remains unclear. The CDR3 sequence is 12 residues long. The V and J ends lost 3 bases and 4 bases respectively, with 4 bases between them.

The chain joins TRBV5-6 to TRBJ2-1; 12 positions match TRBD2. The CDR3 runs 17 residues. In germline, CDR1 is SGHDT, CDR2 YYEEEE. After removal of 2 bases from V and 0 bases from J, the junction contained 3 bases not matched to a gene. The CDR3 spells CASSFSSGRGSYNEQFF. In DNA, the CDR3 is TGTGCCAGCAGCTTTTCTAGCGGGAGGGGCTCCTACAATGAGCAGTTCTTC.

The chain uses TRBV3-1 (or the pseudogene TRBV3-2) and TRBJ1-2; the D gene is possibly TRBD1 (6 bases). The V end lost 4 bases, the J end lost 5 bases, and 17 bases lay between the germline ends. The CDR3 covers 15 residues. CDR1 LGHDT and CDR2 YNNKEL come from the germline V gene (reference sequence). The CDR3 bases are TGTGCCAGCAGCCCAGCAACCGGACAGTTATATGGCTACACCTTC. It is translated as CASSPATGQLYGYTF.

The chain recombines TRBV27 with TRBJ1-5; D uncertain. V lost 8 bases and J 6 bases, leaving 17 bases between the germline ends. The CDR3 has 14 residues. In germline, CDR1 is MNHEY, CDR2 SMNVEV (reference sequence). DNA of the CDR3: TGTGCCAGCCGCGACACCGCCTCCCCTCAGCCCCAGCATTTT. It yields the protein CASRDTASPQPQHF.

CDR3 in amino acids: CASSLGGGTGNSNQPQHF. The CDR3 bases are TGCGCCAGCAGCCTGGGCGGGGGGACAGGGAATAGCAATCAGCCCCAGCATTTT. The gene calls are TRBV5-1 and TRBJ1-5; the match to TRBD1 covers 9 bases. J lost 0 bases, V lost 4 bases, and 11 bases had no gene match. The CDR3 contains 18 residues. Germline V gene lookup returns CDR1 SGHRS and CDR2 YFSETQ.

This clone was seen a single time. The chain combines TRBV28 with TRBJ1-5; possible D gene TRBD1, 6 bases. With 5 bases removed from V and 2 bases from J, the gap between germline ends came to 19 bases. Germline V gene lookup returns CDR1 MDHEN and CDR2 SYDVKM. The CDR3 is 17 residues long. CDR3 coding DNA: TGTGCCAGCAGTACCTCCGGAGGGGGTCACGGCAATCAGCCCCAGCATTTT. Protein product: CASSTSGGGHGNQPQHF.

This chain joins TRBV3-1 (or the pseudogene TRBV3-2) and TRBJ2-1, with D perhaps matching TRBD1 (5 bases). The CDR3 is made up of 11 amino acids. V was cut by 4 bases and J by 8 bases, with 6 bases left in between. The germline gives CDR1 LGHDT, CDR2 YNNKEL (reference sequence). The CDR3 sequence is CASSPGYEQFF. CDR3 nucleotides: TGTGCCAGCAGCCCAGGGTATGAGCAGTTCTTC.

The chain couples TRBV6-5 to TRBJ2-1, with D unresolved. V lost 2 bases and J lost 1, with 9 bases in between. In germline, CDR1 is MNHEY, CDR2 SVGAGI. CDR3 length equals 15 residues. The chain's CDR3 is CASSYVPSSYNEQFF. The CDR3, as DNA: TGTGCCAGCAGTTACGTTCCTTCTTCCTACAATGAGCAGTTCTTC.

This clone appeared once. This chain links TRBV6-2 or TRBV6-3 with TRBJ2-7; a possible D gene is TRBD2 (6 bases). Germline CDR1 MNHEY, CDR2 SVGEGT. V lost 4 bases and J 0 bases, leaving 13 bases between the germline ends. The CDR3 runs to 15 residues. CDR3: CASSLSGRPSYEQYF. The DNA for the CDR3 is TGTGCCAGCAGTTTAAGTGGGAGGCCCTCCTACGAGCAGTACTTC.

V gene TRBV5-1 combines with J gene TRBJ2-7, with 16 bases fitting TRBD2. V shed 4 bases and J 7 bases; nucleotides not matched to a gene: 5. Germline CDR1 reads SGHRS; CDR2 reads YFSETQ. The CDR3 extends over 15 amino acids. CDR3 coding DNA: TGCGCCAGCAGCGCGGGACTAGCGGGGGGGCGAGAGCAGTACTTC. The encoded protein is CASSAGLAGGREQYF.

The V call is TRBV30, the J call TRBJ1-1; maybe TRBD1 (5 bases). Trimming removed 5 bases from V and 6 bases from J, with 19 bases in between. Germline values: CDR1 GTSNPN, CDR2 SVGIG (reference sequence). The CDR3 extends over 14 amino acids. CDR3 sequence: CAWSTGPFASEAFF. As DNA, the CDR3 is TGTGCCTGGTCGACGGGGCCTTTCGCCTCTGAAGCTTTCTTT.